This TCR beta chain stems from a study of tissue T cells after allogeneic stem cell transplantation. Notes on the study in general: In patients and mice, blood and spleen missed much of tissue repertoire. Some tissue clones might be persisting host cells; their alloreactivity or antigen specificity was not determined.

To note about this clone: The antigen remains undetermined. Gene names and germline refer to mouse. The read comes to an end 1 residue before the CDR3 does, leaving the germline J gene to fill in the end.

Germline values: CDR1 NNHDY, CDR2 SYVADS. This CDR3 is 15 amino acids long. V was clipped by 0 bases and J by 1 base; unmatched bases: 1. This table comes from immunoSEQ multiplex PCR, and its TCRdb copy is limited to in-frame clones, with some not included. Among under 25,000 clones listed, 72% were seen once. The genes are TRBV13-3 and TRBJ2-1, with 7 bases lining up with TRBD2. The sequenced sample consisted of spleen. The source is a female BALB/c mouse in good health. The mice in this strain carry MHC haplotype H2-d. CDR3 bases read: TGTGCCAGCAGTGATGTTGGGGGGAACTATGCTGAGCAGTTC. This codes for CASSDVGGNYAEQF. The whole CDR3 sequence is CASSDVGGNYAEQFF.